Listed below are T cell receptor beta chains from one sample, sequenced in a study of blood T cell repertoires in COVID-19. Measured with immunoSEQ multiplex PCR; TCRdb has only the in-frame clones, and not every one. The data show tens of thousands of clones, less than 90% seen once. Sequenced: peripheral blood. These receptor sequences come from a human donor in a cohort sampled during active COVID-19. Each CDR3 is given with its conserved first and last residue. The D gene is left open where the match is weak. The size field is filled for only some rows; it gives once, few, many or a size class.

d_gene: TRBD2; len: 18; j_gene: TRBJ2-1; abundance: NA; v_gene: TRBV11-3; CDR3aa: CASSLANTGGVGYNEQFF; CDR3nt: TGTGCCAGCAGCTTAGCTAACACGGGGGGTGTCGGCTACAATGAGCAGTTCTTC
d_gene: TRBD1; len: 16; j_gene: TRBJ1-1; abundance: NA; v_gene: TRBV9; CDR3aa: CASSALLTGGNTEAFF; CDR3nt: TGTGCCAGCAGCGCACTTCTCACAGGGGGGAACACTGAAGCTTTCTTT
d_gene: TRBD1; len: 13; j_gene: TRBJ1-2; abundance: medium-sized; v_gene: TRBV27; CDR3aa: CASSLGQSYGYTF; CDR3nt: TGTGCCAGCAGTTTGGGACAGTCCTATGGCTACACCTTC
d_gene: TRBD1; len: 16; j_gene: TRBJ1-3; abundance: NA; v_gene: TRBV25-1; CDR3aa: CASSGPDRGSGNTIYF; CDR3nt: TGTGCCAGCAGTGGCCCCGACAGGGGCTCTGGAAACACCATATATTTT
d_gene: NA; len: 15; j_gene: TRBJ2-3; abundance: NA; v_gene: TRBV29-1; CDR3aa: CSVLSSGSSTDTQYF; CDR3nt: TGCAGCGTTCTAAGTTCAGGATCCAGCACAGATACGCAGTATTTT
d_gene: NA; len: 14; j_gene: TRBJ2-1; abundance: NA; v_gene: TRBV19; CDR3aa: CASSRSGGYNEQFF; CDR3nt: TGTGCCAGTAGTAGGTCAGGGGGGTACAATGAGCAGTTCTTC
d_gene: TRBD1; len: 14; j_gene: TRBJ1-1; abundance: NA; v_gene: TRBV6-5; CDR3aa: CASGTGDFNTEAFF; CDR3nt: TGTGCCAGCGGAACAGGGGACTTCAACACTGAAGCTTTCTTT
d_gene: NA; len: 13; j_gene: TRBJ1-1; abundance: NA; v_gene: TRBV10-3; CDR3aa: CAISESSGAEAFF; CDR3nt: TGTGCCATCAGTGAGTCATCGGGGGCTGAAGCTTTCTTT
d_gene: NA; len: 13; j_gene: TRBJ2-7; abundance: NA; v_gene: TRBV4-3; CDR3aa: CASSQETAYEQYF; CDR3nt: TGCGCCAGCAGCCAAGAAACGGCCTACGAGCAGTACTTC
d_gene: TRBD1; len: 16; j_gene: TRBJ2-2; abundance: NA; v_gene: TRBV4-1; CDR3aa: CASSHPRQGRAGELFF; CDR3nt: TGCGCCAGCAGCCACCCCCGACAGGGTAGGGCCGGGGAGCTGTTTTTT
d_gene: NA; len: 14; j_gene: TRBJ1-1; abundance: NA; v_gene: TRBV3-1/TRBV3-2; CDR3aa: CASSQGGDLLEAFF; CDR3nt: TGTGCCAGCAGCCAAGGGGGGGACCTACTTGAAGCTTTCTTT
d_gene: TRBD2; len: 16; j_gene: TRBJ2-5; abundance: NA; v_gene: TRBV7-8; CDR3aa: CASSSTSGGDQETQYF; CDR3nt: TGTGCCAGCAGCTCGACTAGCGGGGGGGATCAAGAGACCCAGTACTTC
d_gene: TRBD2; len: 16; j_gene: TRBJ2-3; abundance: NA; v_gene: TRBV4-2; CDR3aa: CASSFSGTSLTDTQYF; CDR3nt: TGTGCCAGCAGCTTCTCCGGGACTAGCCTCACAGATACGCAGTATTTT
d_gene: NA; len: 15; j_gene: TRBJ1-1; abundance: NA; v_gene: TRBV19; CDR3aa: CASSITGRGSAEAFF; CDR3nt: TGTGCCAGTAGTATAACAGGGAGGGGTTCAGCTGAAGCTTTCTTT
d_gene: NA; len: 13; j_gene: TRBJ2-6; abundance: NA; v_gene: TRBV7-9; CDR3aa: CALQISGANVLTF; CDR3nt: TGTGCCTTGCAGATCTCTGGGGCCAACGTCCTGACTTTC
d_gene: TRBD1; len: 13; j_gene: TRBJ2-1; abundance: few; v_gene: TRBV10-3; CDR3aa: CAIKPGQTNEQFF; CDR3nt: TGTGCCATCAAGCCGGGACAGACAAATGAGCAGTTCTTC
d_gene: TRBD1; len: 19; j_gene: TRBJ2-6; abundance: NA; v_gene: TRBV19; CDR3aa: CASSFGIPGQGKGANVLTF; CDR3nt: TGTGCCAGTAGTTTCGGAATACCGGGACAGGGTAAAGGGGCCAACGTCCTGACTTTC
d_gene: TRBD1; len: 14; j_gene: TRBJ1-5; abundance: NA; v_gene: TRBV6-1; CDR3aa: CASSDTQGMGPQHF; CDR3nt: TGTGCCAGCAGTGATACACAGGGGATGGGGCCCCAGCATTTT
d_gene: NA; len: 16; j_gene: TRBJ1-2; abundance: NA; v_gene: TRBV10-2; CDR3aa: CASSEWNRVSNYGYTF; CDR3nt: TGCGCCAGCAGTGAGTGGAACAGGGTTTCCAACTATGGCTACACCTTC
d_gene: TRBD1; len: 15; j_gene: TRBJ1-6; abundance: NA; v_gene: TRBV5-1; CDR3aa: CASSSGQLNNSPLHF; CDR3nt: TGCGCCAGCAGCTCGGGACAGCTGAATAATTCACCCCTCCACTTT
d_gene: NA; len: 15; j_gene: TRBJ2-1; abundance: NA; v_gene: TRBV28; CDR3aa: CASSLWQASYNEQFF; CDR3nt: TGTGCCAGCAGTTTATGGCAAGCGTCCTACAATGAGCAGTTCTTC
d_gene: NA; len: 14; j_gene: TRBJ1-2; abundance: NA; v_gene: TRBV19; CDR3aa: CASSSQGMGYGYTF; CDR3nt: TGTGCCAGTAGCTCACAGGGTATGGGCTATGGCTACACCTTC
d_gene: NA; len: 15; j_gene: TRBJ1-4; abundance: NA; v_gene: TRBV5-1; CDR3aa: CASSSHRESGEKLFF; CDR3nt: TGCGCCAGCAGCTCGCACAGGGAATCGGGTGAAAAACTGTTTTTT
d_gene: TRBD1; len: 14; j_gene: TRBJ2-5; abundance: NA; v_gene: TRBV7-2; CDR3aa: CASSWGTGYDTQYF; CDR3nt: TGTGCCAGCAGCTGGGGGACAGGGTATGATACCCAGTACTTC
d_gene: TRBD1; len: 16; j_gene: TRBJ1-1; abundance: few; v_gene: TRBV18; CDR3aa: CASSPRRDSQESEAFF; CDR3nt: TGTGCCAGCTCACCCAGGCGGGACAGCCAGGAAAGTGAAGCTTTCTTT
d_gene: NA; len: 14; j_gene: TRBJ1-1; abundance: NA; v_gene: TRBV7-3; CDR3aa: CASSPGFGNTEAFF; CDR3nt: TGTGCCAGCAGCCCGGGATTTGGGAACACTGAAGCTTTCTTT
d_gene: NA; len: 16; j_gene: TRBJ2-3; abundance: NA; v_gene: TRBV7-3; CDR3aa: CASSAQGFTGTDTQYF; CDR3nt: TGTGCCAGCAGCGCCCAGGGGTTTACAGGCACAGATACGCAGTATTTT
d_gene: NA; len: 15; j_gene: TRBJ1-5; abundance: NA; v_gene: TRBV7-2; CDR3aa: CASSPRGGGNQPQHF; CDR3nt: TGTGCCAGCAGCCCGCGGGGAGGGGGCAATCAGCCCCAGCATTTT
d_gene: TRBD1; len: 16; j_gene: TRBJ1-5; abundance: NA; v_gene: TRBV28; CDR3aa: CASSPPRQGSNQPQHF; CDR3nt: TGTGCCAGCAGTCCACCTCGACAGGGGAGCAATCAGCCCCAGCATTTT
d_gene: TRBD1; len: 13; j_gene: TRBJ1-2; abundance: NA; v_gene: TRBV6-5; CDR3aa: CASRTTGGNGYTF; CDR3nt: TGTGCCAGCAGAACCACAGGGGGCAATGGCTACACCTTC
d_gene: NA; len: 16; j_gene: TRBJ1-6; abundance: NA; v_gene: TRBV5-4; CDR3aa: CASSNKAGAQNSPLHF; CDR3nt: TGTGCCAGCAGCAACAAGGCGGGGGCGCAAAATTCACCCCTCCACTTT
d_gene: NA; len: 13; j_gene: TRBJ2-1; abundance: NA; v_gene: TRBV2; CDR3aa: CASSRTPYNEQFF; CDR3nt: TGTGCCAGCAGTCGGACACCCTACAATGAGCAGTTCTTC
d_gene: NA; len: 13; j_gene: TRBJ1-1; abundance: NA; v_gene: TRBV20-1; CDR3aa: CSASINPNTEAFF; CDR3nt: TGCAGTGCTAGTATTAATCCTAACACTGAAGCTTTCTTT